This T cell receptor beta chain was found in a study of molecular identifiers for immune sequencing clone quantification. The CDR3 runs to 16 residues. V was cut by 8 bases and J by 4 bases, with 21 bases left in between. Germline V lookup: CDR1 SNHLY, CDR2 FYNNEI. For naive CD8 T cells, sorting used the CD8+CD4-CCR7+CD45RA+ phenotype. Each CDR3 protein is one row after TCRdb ran MiXCR on the PCR reads. The repertoire holds over 50,000 distinct CDR3 sequences, with roughly 38% as singletons. The clonotype comes from a human donor in good health. Some libraries in this study had Jurkat cell RNA spiked in. The sample taken for sequencing was naive CD8+ T cells from blood, with Jurkat cell RNA spiked in. Subset described: FACS-sorted CD8+CD4-CCR7+CD45RA+ naive T cells. The gene calls are TRBV2 and TRBJ1-5; perhaps TRBD1 as D (6 bases). The CDR3 DNA follows: TGTGCCAGCGGGGGCACCCGGACAATCCTAAATCAGCCCCAGCATTTT. This translates into CASGGTRTILNQPQHF. Supplemented by reference TRBV2 and TRBJ1-5, the full variable domain reads EPEVTQTPSHQVTQMGQEVILRCVPISNHLYFYWYRQILGQKVEFLVSFYNNEISEKSEIFDDQFSVERPDGSNFTLKIRSTKLEDSAMYFCASGGTRTILNQPQHFGDGTRLSIL.